This T cell receptor beta chain is from a study of T cell responses to AZD1222 COVID-19 vaccine. General study findings and limits: As reported, nearly half of all spike-specific TCRs target variant regions that are unmutated. Repertoire sampling occurred only after the peak T cell response. Recipients of AZD1222 seropositive at baseline numbered only 6 or 7. The donor group comprised mostly white British people and more females; the analysis possibly underestimated clonal diversity.

As for this clone: Its antigen remains unidentified.

Sequenced by immunoSEQ multiplex PCR; TCRdb stores in-frame clones only, minus some. The sample holds some 99,000 clones, around nine tenths seen once. CDR1 and CDR2 from the germline V gene are SGDLS and YYNGEE. V lost 0 bases, J lost 2 bases, and 4 bases lay in between. This CDR3 has 13 amino acids. Sequencing was performed on peripheral blood, taken on day 0 of AZD1222 vaccination. The clonotype was recovered from an adult in good health. The chain joins TRBV9 to TRBJ2-3; D uncertain. This CDR3 is CASSVGFTDTQYF. The CDR3 coding sequence is TGTGCCAGCAGCGTAGGGTTCACAGATACGCAGTATTTT. Full variable domain (remainder filled in from reference TRBV9 and TRBJ2-3): DSGVTQTPKHLITATGQRVTLRCSPRSGDLSVYWYQQSLDQGLQFLIQYYNGEERAKGNILERFSAQQFPDLHSELNLSSLELGDSALYFCASSVGFTDTQYFGPGTRLTVL.